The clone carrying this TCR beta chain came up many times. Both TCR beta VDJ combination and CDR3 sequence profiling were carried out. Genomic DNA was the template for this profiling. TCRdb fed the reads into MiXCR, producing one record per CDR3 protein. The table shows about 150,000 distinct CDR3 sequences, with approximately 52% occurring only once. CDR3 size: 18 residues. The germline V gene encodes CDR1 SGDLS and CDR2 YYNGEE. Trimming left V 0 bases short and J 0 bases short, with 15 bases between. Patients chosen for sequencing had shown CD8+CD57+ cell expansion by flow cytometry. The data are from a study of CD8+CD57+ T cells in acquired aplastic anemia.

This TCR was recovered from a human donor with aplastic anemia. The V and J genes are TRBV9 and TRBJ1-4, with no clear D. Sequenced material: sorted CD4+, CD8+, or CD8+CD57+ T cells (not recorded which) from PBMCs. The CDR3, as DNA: TGTGCCAGCAGCGTAGATTCTCCGGTTTATGCAACTAATGAAAAACTGTTTTTT. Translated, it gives CASSVDSPVYATNEKLFF.